The 26 T cell receptor beta chains below were found in one sample sequenced in a study of radiotherapy plus CTLA-4 blockade in lung cancer. Sequencing was performed with immunoSEQ multiplex PCR; in TCRdb, only in-frame clones are kept and a portion is missing. This table has under 55,000 clones, about 81% appearing once. Here the sequenced sample was peripheral blood, taken from a patient treated with radiotherapy plus ipilimumab. These receptors came from a human donor with non-small cell lung cancer who had stable disease on radiotherapy plus ipilimumab.

The gene calls are TRBV15 and TRBJ2-7, with 7 bases lining up with TRBD2. The germline gives CDR1 LNHNV, CDR2 YYDKDF (reference sequence). V dropped 1 base and J dropped 0; count of bases not matched to a gene: 3. The CDR3 extends over 15 amino acids. The CDR3 sequence: CATSRGGGSSYEQYF. CDR3 DNA: TGTGCCACCAGCAGAGGCGGGGGAAGCTCCTACGAGCAGTACTTC.

This sequence joins TRBV5-4 and TRBJ2-5; D is undetermined. V gave up 3 bases and J gave up 1 base, with 10 bases separating them. The CDR3 length is 14 residues. The germline CDR1 and CDR2 sequences are SGHNT and YYREEE (reference sequence). CDR3 amino acids: CASSSGTVQETQYF. In DNA, the CDR3 is TGTGCCAGCAGCTCAGGAACGGTCCAAGAGACCCAGTACTTC.

The V gene is TRBV6-5, the J gene TRBJ2-7; 9 bases match TRBD1. Germline V gives CDR1 MNHEY, CDR2 SVGAGI. The CDR3 runs to 16 residues. Trimming cost V 0 bases and J 0 bases; bases outside gene matches: 3. In nucleotides, the CDR3 is TGTGCCAGCAGTTACTCCTTGACAGGGGGCTCCTACGAGCAGTACTTC. It is translated as CASSYSLTGGSYEQYF.

The chain is built from TRBV29-1 and TRBJ2-5, with 9 bases fitting TRBD1. Germline CDR1 SQVTM, CDR2 ANQGSEA. With V trimmed by 7 bases and J by 1 base, 4 bases remained unmatched. The CDR3 has 13 residues. The CDR3 is CSADRGGQETQYF. The DNA of the CDR3 is TGCAGCGCAGACAGGGGGGGCCAAGAGACCCAGTACTTC.

This rearrangement joins TRBV27 to TRBJ2-2; 11 positions match TRBD2. The CDR3 spans 16 residues. Unmatched junction bases numbered 6, after V lost 4 bases and J lost 5 bases. Looked up from germline, CDR1 is MNHEY and CDR2 is SMNVEV (reference sequence). The CDR3 sequence: CASSSQPSGRTGELFF. In DNA form, the CDR3 reads TGTGCCAGCAGTTCCCAACCTAGCGGGAGGACCGGGGAGCTGTTTTTT.

V gene TRBV29-1 combines with J gene TRBJ2-2, with 10 bases identical to TRBD2. The V segment lost 6 bases and the J segment 4 bases; nucleotides outside the gene matches: 8. The CDR3 spans 15 residues. Germline CDR1 SQVTM, CDR2 ANQGSEA. The CDR3 DNA reads TGCAGCGTGTTTGCTAGCGGGAGTGGCACCGGGGAGCTGTTTTTT. This codes for CSVFASGSGTGELFF.

The chain carries TRBV4-2 and TRBJ2-1; 7 nucleotides align to TRBD2. CDR3 length: 14 residues. V shed 1 base and J 5 bases; nucleotides not matched to a gene: 2. The germline CDR1 and CDR2 sequences are LGHNA and YNFKEQ. CDR3 residues: CASSQGTRHNEQFF. As DNA, the CDR3 is TGTGCCAGCAGCCAAGGGACTAGACACAATGAGCAGTTCTTC.

The gene calls are TRBV18 and TRBJ2-5, with D possibly being TRBD1 (5 bases). V gave up 4 bases and J gave up 0 bases, with 6 bases separating them. CDR3 size: 13 residues. Germline V gene sequence: CDR1 KGHSH, CDR2 LQKENI. The CDR3 DNA is TGTGCCAGCTCACAGGGGTACCAAGAGACCCAGTACTTC. This codes for CASSQGYQETQYF. Using reference TRBV18 and TRBJ2-5 for the parts outside the CDR3, the full variable domain is NAGVMQNPRHLVRRRGQEARLRCSPMKGHSHVYWYRQLPEEGLKFMVYLQKENIIDESGMPKERFSAEFPKEGPSILRIQQVVRGDSAAYFCASSQGYQETQYFGPGTRLLVL.

This clone was detected only once. The chain has TRBV14 and TRBJ2-5, with D unresolved. The J call may be incorrect, as the DNA end agrees better with TRBJ2-7. The CDR3 totals 14 residues. From germline, CDR1 is SGHDN and CDR2 FVKESK. The CDR3 nucleotides are TGTGCCAGCAGCCAAATTCCGAGCCTCTACGAGCAGTACTTC. Its protein is CASSQIPSLYEQYF.

This sequence joins TRBV11-2 and TRBJ2-3, with 8 bases that match TRBD2. The V and J ends lost 3 bases and 3 bases, in that order; junction bases with no gene match: 8. The CDR3 covers 16 residues. Germline CDR1 is SGHAT and CDR2 is FQNNGV. Here the CDR3 DNA reads TGTGCCAGCAGCTTCGGGTTTAGCGGGATTACAGATACGCAGTATTTT. This translates into CASSFGFSGITDTQYF.

The CDR3 loop is CASSFSGRRNNEQFF. The DNA of the CDR3 is TGTGCCAGCAGCTTTAGCGGGAGACGGAACAATGAGCAGTTCTTC. V is TRBV11-2 and J is TRBJ2-1; 9 nucleotides match TRBD2. The CDR3 sequence is 15 residues long. Losses at the gene ends were 3 bases for V and 5 bases for J; bases not matched to a gene: 5. Germline loops: CDR1 SGHAT, CDR2 FQNNGV.

The rearrangement uses TRBV4-2 and TRBJ2-1; the D gene is possibly TRBD2 (7 bases). Germline CDR1 and CDR2: LGHNA and YNFKEQ. CDR3 length: 16 amino acids. V lost 1 base to trimming and J lost 5 bases, with 15 bases between them. CDR3 nucleotides: TGTGCCAGCAGCCAAGTTGAAGGGGGGGTTAACAATGAGCAGTTCTTC. Amino acid sequence: CASSQVEGGVNNEQFF.

This chain joins TRBV6-5 and TRBJ1-5, with 7 bases lining up with TRBD1. Per the germline V gene, CDR1 is MNHEY and CDR2 is SVGAGI. The CDR3 consists of 13 residues. Trimming removed 5 bases from V and 3 bases from J; junction bases left unmatched: 1. As DNA, the CDR3 is TGTGCCAGCAGTGGGACAGTCAATCAGCCCCAGCATTTT. Its protein is CASSGTVNQPQHF.

The chain couples TRBV7-9 to TRBJ2-1; the D gene is possibly TRBD2 (5 bases). Germline V gives CDR1 SEHNR, CDR2 FQNEAQ (reference sequence). CDR3 length: 13 amino acids. V was pared by 2 bases and J by 9 bases, with 11 bases between. The CDR3 region is CASSLPSLSEQFF. CDR3 DNA: TGTGCCAGCAGCTTACCTAGCCTTAGTGAGCAGTTCTTC.

In this sample, this clone turned up once. The genes are TRBV5-1 and TRBJ2-4; D is perhaps TRBD2 (5 bases). The CDR3 has 14 amino acids. Looked up from germline, CDR1 is SGHRS and CDR2 is YFSETQ. V was trimmed by 4 bases and J by 1 base, leaving 9 bases between them. The CDR3 DNA sequence: TGCGCCAGCAGCGCGGAGGCGGCCAAAAACATTCAGTACTTC. As protein: CASSAEAAKNIQYF.

This rearrangement joins TRBV10-2 to TRBJ2-5; 7 bases agree with TRBD1. The J call may be faulty, since TRBJ2-7 better matches the DNA end. Looked up from germline, CDR1 is WSHSY and CDR2 is SAAADI. The CDR3 is 15 residues long. CDR3 sequence (DNA): TGCGCCAGCAGTGAGTCTTCGGGACAGTCCTACGAGCAGTACTTC. Encoded protein: CASSESSGQSYEQYF.

Concerning this clone itself: One junction end does not reproduce the germline sequence, and a read error may be involved. The rearrangement joins TRBV18 to TRBJ2-6, with 7 bases matching TRBD1. Germline CDR1 reads KGHSH; CDR2 reads LQKENI. The CDR3 length is 15 residues. The CDR3 region has the DNA TGTGCCAGCTCACCACCGCCGGACAGGAGCAACCTCCTGACTTTC. This gives the protein CASSPPPDRSNLLTF.

V usage is TRBV12-2 and J usage is TRBJ2-6; the table names TRBD1, a call not compared with the DNA. TRBV12-2 is a pseudogene locus. CDR3 length: 18 amino acids. Written as DNA, the CDR3 is TGTGCAAGTCGCCCTATCCGGGACACGAGCTCTGGGGCCAACGTCCTGACTTTC. Protein: CASRPIRDTSSGANVLTF.

The V call is TRBV7-2, the J call TRBJ2-7; TRBD2 matches 9 bases. The CDR3 is 15 residues long. Trimming cost V 3 bases and J 0 bases; bases outside gene matches: 3. Germline V gene lookup returns CDR1 SGHTA and CDR2 FQGNSA. Written as DNA, the CDR3 is TGTGCCAGCAGCTTCGCTAGCGGGGACTCCTACGAGCAGTACTTC. Protein product: CASSFASGDSYEQYF.

The chain couples TRBV6-1 to TRBJ2-1; 11 nucleotides match TRBD1. With V trimmed by 3 bases and J by 7 bases, 14 bases remained unmatched. CDR1 and CDR2 (germline): MNHNS, SASEGT. The CDR3 extends over 18 amino acids. The DNA for the CDR3 is TGTGCCAGCAGTGAGGGACTGGACAGGGGGCTCCGAGGGAATGAGCAGTTCTTC. It yields the protein CASSEGLDRGLRGNEQFF.

The genes are TRBV5-1 and TRBJ2-1; 8 positions agree with TRBD2. CDR3 length: 17 amino acids. The trim removed 0 bases at V and 1 base at J, leaving 6 bases unmatched. Germline values: CDR1 SGHRS, CDR2 YFSETQ. Here the CDR3 reads CASSLAGSGGSYNEQFF. CDR3 in DNA: TGCGCCAGCAGCTTGGCCGGTTCGGGAGGGTCCTACAATGAGCAGTTCTTC.

The chain recombines TRBV7-3 with TRBJ2-5; D is unclear. Germline V CDR1 and CDR2: SGHTA, FQGTGA. This CDR3 is built from 13 residues. The germline V and J ends were trimmed by 1 base and 5 bases, with 8 bases remaining between them. CDR3 residues: CASSLNPSETQYF. DNA of the CDR3: TGTGCCAGCAGCTTAAATCCGTCCGAGACCCAGTACTTC.

This clone was seen once. The chain joins TRBV9 to TRBJ2-7; D may be TRBD2 (5 bases). CDR3 length equals 14 residues. Trimming pared 3 bases from V and 0 bases from J, leaving 10 bases between. Per germline, CDR1 SGDLS and CDR2 YYNGEE. CDR3 sequence (DNA): TGTGCCAGCAGCGAGCGGAGTTACTCCTACGAGCAGTACTTC. It is translated as CASSERSYSYEQYF.

This CDR3 reads CASSQIAGTVQETQYF. The CDR3 nucleotides read TGCGCCAGCAGCCAGATAGCGGGAACGGTACAAGAGACCCAGTACTTC. V and J are TRBV5-1 and TRBJ2-5; 8 bases map to TRBD2. The CDR3 extends over 16 amino acids. The germline CDR1 and CDR2 sequences are SGHRS and YFSETQ. V trimming: 4 bases; J trimming: 2 bases; junction bases outside the gene matches: 10.

This clone is a singleton in its sample. The chain links TRBV6-6 to TRBJ1-5; no reliable D call. Deletions cut 0 bases from V and 1 base from J, with 10 bases between. CDR1 MNHNY and CDR2 SVGAGI come from the germline V gene (reference sequence). The CDR3 totals 16 residues. The DNA of the CDR3 is TGTGCCAGCAGTTACTCTGTAGCTGGGAGCAATCAGCCCCAGCATTTT. Its protein product is CASSYSVAGSNQPQHF.

V and J are TRBV7-3 and TRBJ2-2; TRBD2 matches at 10 bases. Germline V lookup: CDR1 SGHTA, CDR2 FQGTGA. Trimming at V came to 3 bases and at J to 3 bases, leaving 7 bases not matched to a gene. The CDR3 spans 17 residues. CDR3 residues: CASSFLAGVGDTGELFF. For the CDR3, the DNA is TGTGCCAGCAGCTTTCTAGCGGGAGTCGGAGACACCGGGGAGCTGTTTTTT.